The 10 T cell receptor beta chains in this list originate from one sample, sequenced in a study of a mutant IDH1 vaccine in newly diagnosed glioma (dated by TCRdb to the early 2020s). Receptor amplification or capture employed the immunoSEQ multiplex PCR assay. As stored in TCRdb, this immuneACCESS dataset retains in-frame rearrangements with V and J assigned. A fraction of the clones does not appear; measured against another copy, unresolved V genes explain less than half of the discrepancy, and the remainder lacks a known reason. This sample gives tens of thousands of clones in total; about 86% of them show up just once. The top ten clones comprise approximately 7.4% of the sample. Their antigen targets remain unknown. Per the publication, the time point label means: week 5, during vaccination. A 20-mer mutant IDH1 peptide at 300 micrograms in Montanide made up each vaccine dose, which was injected subcutaneously together with topical imiquimod.

The sample in question was PBMCs, obtained from a glioma patient whose treatment included an IDH1 peptide vaccine. All receptors derive from a woman between 50 and 59 years old with glioma.

This clone turned up a few times. V is TRBV6-6 and J is TRBJ2-7; D possibly corresponds to TRBD2 (5 bases). The CDR3 extends over 16 amino acids. Germline CDR1 and CDR2: MNHNY and SVGAGI (reference sequence). V lost 4 bases to trimming and J lost 0 bases, with 16 bases between them. The CDR3 spells CASSWSSADHSYEQYF. The CDR3 DNA reads as TGTGCCAGCAGTTGGAGTAGCGCGGATCACTCCTACGAGCAGTACTTC.

CDR3 sequence (DNA): TGTGCCAGTAGTAGCGAGAATAGCAATCAGCCCCAGCATTTT. This translates into CASSSENSNQPQHF. V usage is TRBV19 and J usage is TRBJ1-5, with no clear D. The germline gives CDR1 LNHDA, CDR2 SQIVND (reference sequence). The length of the CDR3 is 14 residues. Deletions cut 4 bases from V and 0 bases from J, with 7 bases between.

The chain carries TRBV19 and TRBJ1-3; perhaps TRBD1 as D (5 bases). CDR1 and CDR2 (germline): LNHDA, SQIVND (reference sequence). V dropped 4 bases and J dropped 1 base, with 20 bases sitting between them. This CDR3 has 18 amino acids. The CDR3 nucleotides are TGTGCCAGTAGTAAAGGGGTTATAGCTAAAGAATCTGGAAACACCATATATTTT. Residues: CASSKGVIAKESGNTIYF.

The chain is built from TRBV5-6 and TRBJ1-5, with 7 bases that match TRBD1. The CDR3 contains 15 residues. Germline V CDR1 and CDR2: SGHDT, YYEEEE. Trimming at V came to 0 bases and at J to 0 bases, leaving 0 bases not matched to a gene. CDR3 in DNA: TGTGCCAGCAGCTTGGGGACAGGTAGCAATCAGCCCCAGCATTTT. Translation: CASSLGTGSNQPQHF.

The chain carries TRBV5-6 and TRBJ2-3, with 13 positions matching TRBD2. J gave up 3 bases and V 4 bases, and 11 bases lay outside the gene matches. CDR3 size: 18 residues. Germline CDR1 reads SGHDT; CDR2 reads YYEEEE. The DNA of the CDR3 is TGTGCCAGCAGCCGACTAGCGGGGGGCCGAGGGGGGACAGATACGCAGTATTTT. This translates into CASSRLAGGRGGTDTQYF.

The chain combines TRBV10-2 with TRBJ1-3; perhaps TRBD1 as D (5 bases). Trimming shortened V by 0 bases and J by 7 bases, and 7 bases separated the two germline ends. Germline CDR1 is WSHSY and CDR2 is SAAADI. The CDR3 is 13 amino acids. The CDR3 sequence: CASSESGGNTIYF. CDR3 sequence (DNA): TGCGCCAGCAGTGAGTCGGGGGGTAACACCATATATTTT.

The V and J genes are TRBV6-5 and TRBJ2-1; D possibly corresponds to TRBD1 (5 bases). Deletions cut 6 bases from V and 5 bases from J, with 17 bases between. The CDR3 totals 15 residues. Germline V gives CDR1 MNHEY, CDR2 SVGAGI. The DNA for the CDR3 is TGTGCCAGCAGACAAGGACACTTCGCAAACAATGAGCAGTTCTTC. Translated: CASRQGHFANNEQFF.

This clone was seen more than once but under ten times. The genes are TRBV7-9 and TRBJ2-7, with D perhaps TRBD1 (6 bases). The V and J ends lost 5 bases and 6 bases respectively, with 14 bases between them. Germline loops: CDR1 SEHNR, CDR2 FQNEAQ (reference sequence). This CDR3 contains 13 residues. CDR3 protein: CASSPRGSGEQYF. In DNA form, the CDR3 reads TGTGCCAGCAGCCCCAGGGGCTCGGGCGAGCAGTACTTC.

The chain couples TRBV11-2 to TRBJ2-7; D assignment may be TRBD1 or TRBD2 (5 bases each). Germline lookup yields CDR1 SGHAT and CDR2 FQNNGV. CDR3 length: 15 amino acids. Between the trimmed V and J ends, which lost 5 bases and 6 bases, there was a span of 20 bases. The CDR3 bases are TGTGCCAGCAGCCCTGGGCGTCCGGGGCTCGGCGAGCAGTACTTC. Translated, it gives CASSPGRPGLGEQYF.

This clone is labeled as medium-sized (0.01 to 0.1%). The chain recombines TRBV28 with TRBJ1-2; 9 bases map to TRBD1. Germline V gene lookup returns CDR1 MDHEN and CDR2 SYDVKM. V was clipped by 6 bases and J by 7 bases; unmatched bases: 6. The CDR3 length is 13 residues. The CDR3 DNA follows: TGTGCCAGCAGCACAGGGGGCGCAGGTGGCTACACCTTC. Translation gives CASSTGGAGGYTF.